Included here is one T cell receptor (beta chain) sequence, with context. CDR3 length: 12 residues. Trimming removed 1 base from V and 9 bases from J, with 7 bases in between. The V gene's germline CDR1 is MNHEY and CDR2 SVGAGI. This specimen comes from a study of blood T cell repertoires in COVID-19. Across the study: Italy, Spain and the United States were the sources of the convalescent and acute COVID-19 samples. PBMCs, B-cell-depleted T cells, or T cells provided the cDNA or gDNA that made up the material.

Original data processing: Using reference gene primer amplification, nucleated cell counts were estimated. Assay used: immunoSEQ multiplex PCR; TCRdb lists only in-frame clones, some missing. Clonal size and the V and J genes are those of that table, whereas D and trimming came from the DNA. The data show roughly 100,000 clones, approximately 85% seen once. This rearrangement joins TRBV6-5 to TRBJ2-1; TRBD2 is a possible D gene (6 bases). Sequences were obtained from peripheral blood. The source of this sequence is a human donor in a cohort sampled during active COVID-19. CDR3 DNA: TGTGCCAGCAGTTACTTCGGGAGTGAGCAGTTCTTC. It translates to CASSYFGSEQFF.